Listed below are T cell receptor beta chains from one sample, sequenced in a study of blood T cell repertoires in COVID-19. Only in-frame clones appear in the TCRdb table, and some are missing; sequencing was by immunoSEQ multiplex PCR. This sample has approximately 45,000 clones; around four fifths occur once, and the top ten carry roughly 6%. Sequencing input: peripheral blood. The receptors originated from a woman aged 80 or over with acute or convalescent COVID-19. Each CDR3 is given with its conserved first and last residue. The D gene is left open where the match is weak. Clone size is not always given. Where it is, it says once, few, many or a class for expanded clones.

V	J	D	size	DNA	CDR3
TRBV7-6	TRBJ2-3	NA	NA	TGTGCCAGCAGCCCCCGGGTTGGCGGCGCCCTGAGCACAGATACGCAGTATTTT	CASSPRVGGALSTDTQYF
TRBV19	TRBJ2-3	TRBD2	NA	TGTGCCAGTAGTATAGATCCGGGAGCGGGGGGGCAAGATACGCAGTATTTT	CASSIDPGAGGQDTQYF
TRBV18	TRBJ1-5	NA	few	TGTGCCAGCTCACCGCAGGACAGCCCTTATCAGCCCCAGCATTTT	CASSPQDSPYQPQHF
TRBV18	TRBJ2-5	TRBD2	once	TGTGCCAGCTCACCAATCAGGGAGGGGGAGACCCAGTACTTC	CASSPIREGETQYF
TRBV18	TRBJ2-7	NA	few	TGTGCCAGCTCAGCGGGACAGAACTACGAGCAGTACTTC	CASSAGQNYEQYF
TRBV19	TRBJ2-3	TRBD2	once	TGTGCCAGTAGTATGCTAGGGCGGACTAGCGGGGCCTACACAGATACGCAGTATTTT	CASSMLGRTSGAYTDTQYF
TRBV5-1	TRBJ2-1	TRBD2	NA	TGCGCCAGCAGCTTGGAGGATGCTAGCGGGGGTCCCTATGAGCAGTTCTTC	CASSLEDASGGPYEQFF
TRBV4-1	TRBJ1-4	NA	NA	TGCGCCAGCAGCCAAGATCTTGCCAGGGATGATGAAAAACTGTTTTTT	CASSQDLARDDEKLFF
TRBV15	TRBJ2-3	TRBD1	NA	TGTGCCACCAGCAGAGATTTAGGACAGGCCACCAGCACAGATACGCAGTATTTT	CATSRDLGQATSTDTQYF
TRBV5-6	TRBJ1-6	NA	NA	TGTGCCAGCAGCTTGGGCCCCATGGATCGGGCCCTCCACTTT	CASSLGPMDRALHF
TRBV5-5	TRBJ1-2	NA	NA	TGTGCCAGCAGCTTTGCAGGGGAGAACTATGGCTACACCTTC	CASSFAGENYGYTF
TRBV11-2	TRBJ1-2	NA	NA	TGTGCCAGCAGCTTAGCAGGGGACTATGGCTACACCTTC	CASSLAGDYGYTF
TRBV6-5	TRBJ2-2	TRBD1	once	TGTGCCAGCAGTTACCCGGACAGGAGAAACACCGGGGAGCTGTTTTTT	CASSYPDRRNTGELFF
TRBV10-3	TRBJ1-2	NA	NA	TGTGCCATCAGTGACCCGACAGTATATGGCTACACCTTC	CAISDPTVYGYTF
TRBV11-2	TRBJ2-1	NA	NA	TGTGCCAGCAGTTCCGCTAGTAGCGGTAGCTCCTACAATGAGCAGTTCTTC	CASSSASSGSSYNEQFF
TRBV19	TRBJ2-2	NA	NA	TGTGCCAGTAGTCGGGGGGCGGGGACCGGGGAGCTGTTTTTT	CASSRGAGTGELFF
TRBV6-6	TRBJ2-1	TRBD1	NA	TGTGCCAGCAGGGAGACAGGGGGCGCGTCCAATGAGCAGTTCTTC	CASRETGGASNEQFF
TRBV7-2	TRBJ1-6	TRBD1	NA	TGTGCCAGCAGCTTAGCCGGGACAGGGGCTCTTAGGGGCCTCCACTTT	CASSLAGTGALRGLHF
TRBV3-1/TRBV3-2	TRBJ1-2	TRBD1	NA	TGTGCCAGCAGCCCGGGACAGGTCCTTAACTATGGCTACACCTTC	CASSPGQVLNYGYTF
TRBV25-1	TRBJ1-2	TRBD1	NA	TGTGCCAGCAGTGAATCGGACAGGCCGTACTATGGCTACACCTTC	CASSESDRPYYGYTF
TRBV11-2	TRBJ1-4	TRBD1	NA	TGTGCCACCACAGGGGGCCTGGGTAAAGGGGAAAAACTGTTTTTT	CATTGGLGKGEKLFF
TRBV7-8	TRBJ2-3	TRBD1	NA	TGTGCCAGCAGCTTGGACAGGGGGTATGGCACAGATACGCAGTATTTT	CASSLDRGYGTDTQYF
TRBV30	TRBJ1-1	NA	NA	TGTGCCTGGCGCATCAGCAGGGACACTGAAGCTTTCTTT	CAWRISRDTEAFF
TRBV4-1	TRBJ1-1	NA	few	TGCGCCAGCAGCCCCTTGCCGGGGCAGGGGAGAACTGAAGCTTTCTTT	CASSPLPGQGRTEAFF
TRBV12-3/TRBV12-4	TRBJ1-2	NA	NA	TGTGCCAGCAGGGACAACGGAGGCTACACCTTC	CASRDNGGYTF